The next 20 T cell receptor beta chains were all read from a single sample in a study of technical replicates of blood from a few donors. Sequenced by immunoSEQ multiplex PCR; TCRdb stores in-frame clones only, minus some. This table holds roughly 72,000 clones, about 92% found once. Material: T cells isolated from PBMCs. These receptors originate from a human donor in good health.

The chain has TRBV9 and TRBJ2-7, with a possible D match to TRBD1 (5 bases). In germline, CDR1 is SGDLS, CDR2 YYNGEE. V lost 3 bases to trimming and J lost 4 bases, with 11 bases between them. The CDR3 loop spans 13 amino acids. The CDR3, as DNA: TGTGCCAGCAGCGACGACAGCCGGTACGAGCAGTACTTC. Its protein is CASSDDSRYEQYF.

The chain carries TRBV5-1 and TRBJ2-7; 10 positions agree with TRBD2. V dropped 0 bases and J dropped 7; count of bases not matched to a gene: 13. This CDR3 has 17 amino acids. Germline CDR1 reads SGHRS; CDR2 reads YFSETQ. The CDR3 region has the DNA TGCGCCAGCAGCTTGGGCCCTAGCGGGAGACCCAGTGGAGAGCAGTACTTC. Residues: CASSLGPSGRPSGEQYF.

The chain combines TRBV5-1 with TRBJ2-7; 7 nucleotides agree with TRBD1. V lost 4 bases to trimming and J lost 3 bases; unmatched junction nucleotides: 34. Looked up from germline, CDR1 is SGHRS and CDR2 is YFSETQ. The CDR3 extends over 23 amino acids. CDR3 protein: CASSESIRTGSAGVPGKLYEQYF. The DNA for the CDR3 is TGCGCCAGCAGCGAATCCATTAGGACAGGTTCGGCGGGCGTGCCGGGGAAACTCTACGAGCAGTACTTC.

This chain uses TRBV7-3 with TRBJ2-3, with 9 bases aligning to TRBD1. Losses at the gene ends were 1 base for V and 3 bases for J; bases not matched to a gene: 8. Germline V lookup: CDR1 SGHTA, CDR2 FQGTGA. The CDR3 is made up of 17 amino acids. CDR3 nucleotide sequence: TGTGCCAGCAGCTTAAGCCCTTTAGGGACAGGGACAGATACGCAGTATTTT. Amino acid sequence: CASSLSPLGTGTDTQYF.

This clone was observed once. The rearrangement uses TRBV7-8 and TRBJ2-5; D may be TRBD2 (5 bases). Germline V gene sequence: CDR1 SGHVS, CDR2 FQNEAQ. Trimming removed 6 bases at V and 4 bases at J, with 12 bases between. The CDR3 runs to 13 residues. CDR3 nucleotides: TGTGCCAGCAGGAGTGAGGGAGTAGAGACCCAGTACTTC. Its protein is CASRSEGVETQYF.

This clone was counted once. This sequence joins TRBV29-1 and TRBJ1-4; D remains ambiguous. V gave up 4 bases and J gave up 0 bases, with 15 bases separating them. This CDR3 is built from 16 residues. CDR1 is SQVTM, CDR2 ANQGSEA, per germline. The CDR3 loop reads CSVVGRGSSTNEKLFF. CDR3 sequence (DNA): TGCAGCGTTGTTGGGAGAGGTTCCTCAACTAATGAAAAACTGTTTTTT.

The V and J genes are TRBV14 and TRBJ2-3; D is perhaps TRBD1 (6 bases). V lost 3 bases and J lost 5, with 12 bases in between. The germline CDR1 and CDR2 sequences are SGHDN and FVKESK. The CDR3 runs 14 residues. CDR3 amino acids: CASSQVQGGDTQYF. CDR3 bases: TGTGCCAGCAGCCAGGTTCAAGGGGGAGATACGCAGTATTTT. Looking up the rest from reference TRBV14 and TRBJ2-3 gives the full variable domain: EAGVTQFPSHSVIEKGQTVTLRCDPISGHDNLYWYRRVMGKEIKFLLHFVKESKQDESGMPNNRFLAERTGGTYSTLKVQPAELEDSGVYFCASSQVQGGDTQYFGPGTRLTVL.

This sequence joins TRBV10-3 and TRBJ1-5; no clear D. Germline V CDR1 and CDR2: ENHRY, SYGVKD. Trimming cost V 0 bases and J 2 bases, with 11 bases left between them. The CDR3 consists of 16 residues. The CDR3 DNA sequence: TGTGCCATCAGTGAGTCGATCGGGGTCGGCAATCAGCCCCAGCATTTT. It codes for CAISESIGVGNQPQHF.

The DNA for the CDR3 is TGTGCCAGCAGCTGGACAGGGACCGAGCAGTACTTC. It yields the protein CASSWTGTEQYF. This sequence joins TRBV27 and TRBJ2-7; 8 bases match TRBD1. Per the germline V gene, CDR1 is MNHEY and CDR2 is SMNVEV (reference sequence). The CDR3 length is 12 residues. V shed 6 bases and J 6 bases; nucleotides not matched to a gene: 4.

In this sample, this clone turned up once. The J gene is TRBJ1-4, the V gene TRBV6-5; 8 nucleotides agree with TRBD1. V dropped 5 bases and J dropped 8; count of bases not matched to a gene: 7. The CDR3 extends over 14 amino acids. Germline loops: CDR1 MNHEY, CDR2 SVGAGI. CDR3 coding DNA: TGTGCCAGCAGTCGACAGGGGTCTGGAGAAAAACTGTTTTTT. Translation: CASSRQGSGEKLFF.

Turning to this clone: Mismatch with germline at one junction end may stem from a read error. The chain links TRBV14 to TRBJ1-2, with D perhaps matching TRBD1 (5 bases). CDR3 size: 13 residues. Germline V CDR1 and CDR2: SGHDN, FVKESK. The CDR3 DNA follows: TGTGCCAGCAGCCCAAGAGTGCGGCCGGGACTCAGCTTC. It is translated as CASSPRVRPGLSF.

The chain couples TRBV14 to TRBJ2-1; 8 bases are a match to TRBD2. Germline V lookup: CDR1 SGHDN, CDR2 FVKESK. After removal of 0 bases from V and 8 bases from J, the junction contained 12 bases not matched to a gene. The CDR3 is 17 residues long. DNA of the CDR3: TGTGCCAGCAGCCAAGAAGTCGGGGTAGCGGGATGGGATGAGCAGTTCTTC. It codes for CASSQEVGVAGWDEQFF.

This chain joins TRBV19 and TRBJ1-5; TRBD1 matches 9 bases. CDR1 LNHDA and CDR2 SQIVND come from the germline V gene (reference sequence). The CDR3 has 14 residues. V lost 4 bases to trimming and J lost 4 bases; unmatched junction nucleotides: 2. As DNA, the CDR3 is TGTGCCAGTAGTACGACAGGGGGGAATCAGCCCCAGCATTTT. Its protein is CASSTTGGNQPQHF.

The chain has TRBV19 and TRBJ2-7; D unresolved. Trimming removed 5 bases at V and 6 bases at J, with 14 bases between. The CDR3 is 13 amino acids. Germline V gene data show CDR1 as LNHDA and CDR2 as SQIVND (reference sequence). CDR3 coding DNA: TGTGCCAGTAGTCTTATGACGGGTTCCGAGCAGTACTTC. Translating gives CASSLMTGSEQYF.

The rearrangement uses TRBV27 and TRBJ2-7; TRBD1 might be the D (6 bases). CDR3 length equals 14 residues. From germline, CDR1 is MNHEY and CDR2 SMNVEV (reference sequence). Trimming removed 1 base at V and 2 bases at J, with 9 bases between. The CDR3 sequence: CASSLYRVAYEQYF. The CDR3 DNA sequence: TGTGCCAGCAGTTTATACAGGGTGGCCTACGAGCAGTACTTC.

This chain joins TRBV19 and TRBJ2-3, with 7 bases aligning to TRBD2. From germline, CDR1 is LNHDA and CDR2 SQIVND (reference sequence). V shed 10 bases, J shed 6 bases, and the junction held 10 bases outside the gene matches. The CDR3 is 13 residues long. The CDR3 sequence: CATALARRDTQYF. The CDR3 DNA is TGTGCCACTGCACTAGCGCGGCGGGATACGCAGTATTTT.

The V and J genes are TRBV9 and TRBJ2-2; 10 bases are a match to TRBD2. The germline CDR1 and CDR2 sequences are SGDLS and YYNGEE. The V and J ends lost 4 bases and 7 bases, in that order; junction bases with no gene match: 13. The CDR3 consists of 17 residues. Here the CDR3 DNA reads TGTGCCAGCAGCTATCGGGCAGCTAGCGGGAGTCACGGGGAGCTGTTTTTT. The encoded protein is CASSYRAASGSHGELFF.

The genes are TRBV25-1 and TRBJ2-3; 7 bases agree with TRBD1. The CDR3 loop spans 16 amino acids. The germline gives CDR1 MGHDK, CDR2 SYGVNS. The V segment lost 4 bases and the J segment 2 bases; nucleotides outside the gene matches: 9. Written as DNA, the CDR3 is TGTGCCAGCAGTGTCTATAGGGACAGTCCCACAGATACGCAGTATTTT. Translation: CASSVYRDSPTDTQYF.

Written as DNA, the CDR3 is TGTGCCAGCATAGCGGACACCACAGATACGCAGTATTTT. Its translation is CASIADTTDTQYF. This sequence joins TRBV6-1 and TRBJ2-3; perhaps TRBD2 as D (6 bases). Germline CDR1 is MNHNS and CDR2 is SASEGT. Trimming cost V 7 bases and J 2 bases, with 10 bases left between them. This CDR3 spans 13 amino acids.

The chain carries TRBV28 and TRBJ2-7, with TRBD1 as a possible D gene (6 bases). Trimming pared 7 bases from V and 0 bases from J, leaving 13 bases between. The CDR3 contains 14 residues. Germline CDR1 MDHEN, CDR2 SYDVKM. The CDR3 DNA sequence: TGTGCCAGCACTGGACAGCCCAGCTCCTACGAGCAGTACTTC. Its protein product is CASTGQPSSYEQYF.